This T cell receptor (beta chain) was found in a study of cytomegalovirus exposure and HLA in healthy donors. For the study at large: Prior work identified 100 million to 130 million unique TCR beta sequences in around 170 million T cells.

Broader study findings: By a later analysis, the bulk of CMV-associated TCR beta chains appeared HLA-restricted.

A word on this clone: The antigen remains unidentified.

This PCR relied on a set of 60 Vbeta primers and 13 Jbeta primers. Profiled with immunoSEQ multiplex PCR; TCRdb holds only in-frame clones, not every one. The repertoire holds some 160,000 clones, around 77% seen once, with over 2% in the top ten. The V gene lost 8 bases and the J gene lost 2 bases, with 10 bases spanning the gap. Per germline, CDR1 MNHNS and CDR2 SASEGT. The CDR3 is made up of 12 amino acids. J is TRBJ2-7 and V is TRBV6-1, with D tentatively TRBD2 (6 bases). This clonotype originated in a man aged 55 to 69 in good health and CMV-seronegative. Sequences were obtained from PBMCs. CDR3 amino acids: CASGGLTYEQYF. CDR3 coding DNA: TGTGCCAGCGGGGGACTTACCTACGAGCAGTACTTC.